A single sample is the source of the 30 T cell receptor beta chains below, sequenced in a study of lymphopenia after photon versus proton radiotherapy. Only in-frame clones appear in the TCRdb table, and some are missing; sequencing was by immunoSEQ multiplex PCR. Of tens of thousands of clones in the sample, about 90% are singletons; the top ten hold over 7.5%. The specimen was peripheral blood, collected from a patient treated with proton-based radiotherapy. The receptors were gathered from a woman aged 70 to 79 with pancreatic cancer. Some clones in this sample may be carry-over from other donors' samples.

The CDR3 nucleotides read TGTGCCTGGACAACCGGGACAGGGGGCACTAATGAAAAACTGTTTTTT. Its protein product is CAWTTGTGGTNEKLFF. The chain employs TRBV30 and TRBJ1-4, with 12 nucleotides matching TRBD1. Germline loops: CDR1 GTSNPN, CDR2 SVGIG (reference sequence). The CDR3 covers 16 residues. The V gene end was trimmed by 4 bases and the J gene end by 2 bases; junction bases not matched to a gene: 5.

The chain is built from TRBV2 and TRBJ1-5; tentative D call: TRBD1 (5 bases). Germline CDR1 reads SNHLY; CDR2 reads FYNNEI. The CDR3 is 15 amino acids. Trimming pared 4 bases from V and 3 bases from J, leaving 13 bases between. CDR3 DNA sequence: TGTGCCAGCAGTGGTGGCAGACAGCCCAATCAGCCCCAGCATTTT. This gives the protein CASSGGRQPNQPQHF.

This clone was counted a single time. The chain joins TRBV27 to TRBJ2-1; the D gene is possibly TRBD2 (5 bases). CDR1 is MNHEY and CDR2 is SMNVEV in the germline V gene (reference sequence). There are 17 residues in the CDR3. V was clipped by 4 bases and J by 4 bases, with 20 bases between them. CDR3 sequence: CASSSTDFILAYNEQFF. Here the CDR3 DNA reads TGTGCCAGCAGTTCCACCGACTTCATTCTAGCATACAATGAGCAGTTCTTC.

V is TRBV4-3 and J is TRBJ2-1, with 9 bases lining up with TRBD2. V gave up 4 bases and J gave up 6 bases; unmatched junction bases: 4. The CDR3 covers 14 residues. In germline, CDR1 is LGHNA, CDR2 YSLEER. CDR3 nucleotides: TGCGCCAGCAGCCCTAGCGGGATAGGCAATGAGCAGTTCTTC. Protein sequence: CASSPSGIGNEQFF.

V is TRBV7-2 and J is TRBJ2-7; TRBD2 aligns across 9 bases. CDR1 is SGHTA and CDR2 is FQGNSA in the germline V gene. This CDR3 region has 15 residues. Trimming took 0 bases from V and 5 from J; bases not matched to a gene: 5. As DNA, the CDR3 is TGTGCCAGCAGCTTAGCGCTAGCGGGAAACCACGAGCAGTACTTC. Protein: CASSLALAGNHEQYF. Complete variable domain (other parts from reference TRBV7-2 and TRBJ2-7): GAGVSQSPSNKVTEKGKDVELRCDPISGHTALYWYRQSLGQGLEFLIYFQGNSAPDKSGLPSDRFSAERTGGSVSTLTIQRTQQEDSAVYLCASSLALAGNHEQYFGPGTRLTVT.

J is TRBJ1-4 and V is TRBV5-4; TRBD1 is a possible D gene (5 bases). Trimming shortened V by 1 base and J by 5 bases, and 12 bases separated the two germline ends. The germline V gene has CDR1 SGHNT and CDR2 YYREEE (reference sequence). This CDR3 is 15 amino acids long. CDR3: CASSLFGTLNEKLFF. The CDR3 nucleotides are TGTGCCAGCAGCTTGTTCGGGACTCTCAATGAAAAACTGTTTTTT.

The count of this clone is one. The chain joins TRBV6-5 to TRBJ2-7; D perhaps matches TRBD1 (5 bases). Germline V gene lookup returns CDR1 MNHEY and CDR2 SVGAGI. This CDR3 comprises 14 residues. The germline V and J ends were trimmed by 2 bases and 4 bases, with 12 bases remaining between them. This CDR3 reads CASSYGRVRYEQYF. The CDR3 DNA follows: TGTGCCAGCAGTTACGGCAGGGTACGGTACGAGCAGTACTTC.

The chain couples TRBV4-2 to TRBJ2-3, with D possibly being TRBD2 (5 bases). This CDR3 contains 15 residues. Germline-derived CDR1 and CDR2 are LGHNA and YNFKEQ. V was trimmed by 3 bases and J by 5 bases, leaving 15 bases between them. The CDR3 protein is CASSQASGGRDTQYF. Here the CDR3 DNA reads TGTGCCAGCAGCCAGGCCAGCGGTGGGCGAGATACGCAGTATTTT.

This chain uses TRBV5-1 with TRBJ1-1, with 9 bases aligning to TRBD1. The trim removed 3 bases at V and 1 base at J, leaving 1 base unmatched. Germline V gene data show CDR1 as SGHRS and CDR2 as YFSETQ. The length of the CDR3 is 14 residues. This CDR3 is CASSSTGGNTEAFF. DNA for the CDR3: TGCGCCAGCAGCTCGACAGGGGGGAACACTGAAGCTTTCTTT.

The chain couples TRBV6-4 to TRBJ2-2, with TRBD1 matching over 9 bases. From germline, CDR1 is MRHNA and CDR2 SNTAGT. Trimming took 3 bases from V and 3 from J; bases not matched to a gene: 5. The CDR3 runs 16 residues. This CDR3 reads CASSDTTGGHTGELFF. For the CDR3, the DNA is TGTGCCAGCAGTGATACAACAGGGGGCCACACCGGGGAGCTGTTTTTT.

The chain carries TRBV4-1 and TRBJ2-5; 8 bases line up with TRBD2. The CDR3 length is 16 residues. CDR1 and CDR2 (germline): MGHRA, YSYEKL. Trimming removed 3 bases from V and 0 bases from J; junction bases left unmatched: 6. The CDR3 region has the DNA TGCGCCAGCAGCCAGGATAGCGGGGTTTACCAAGAGACCCAGTACTTC. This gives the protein CASSQDSGVYQETQYF.

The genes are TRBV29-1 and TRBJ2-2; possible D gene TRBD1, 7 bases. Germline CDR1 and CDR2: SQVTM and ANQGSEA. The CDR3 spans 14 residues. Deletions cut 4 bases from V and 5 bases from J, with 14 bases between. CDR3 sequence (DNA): TGCAGCGTTGCGGAGGGGGCGCTTACCGGGGAGCTGTTTTTT. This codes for CSVAEGALTGELFF.

CDR3 nucleotides: TGTGCCTGGAGTTATCAAGGGGACCAAGGAGCTTTCTTT. Translated, it gives CAWSYQGDQGAFF. This chain links TRBV30 with TRBJ1-1, with a weak D call TRBD1 (5 bases). The CDR3 is 13 residues long. V dropped 2 bases and J dropped 10 bases, with 17 bases sitting between them. Germline CDR1 GTSNPN, CDR2 SVGIG (reference sequence).

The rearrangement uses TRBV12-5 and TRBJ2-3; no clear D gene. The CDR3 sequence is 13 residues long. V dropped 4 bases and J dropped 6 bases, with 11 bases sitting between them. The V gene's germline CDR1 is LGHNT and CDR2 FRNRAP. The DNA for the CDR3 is TGTGCTAGTGGTTACCGACCTGAGGATACGCAGTATTTT. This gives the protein CASGYRPEDTQYF.

The CDR3 DNA is TGTGCCAGCAGGGGGCCAGAATCACCCCTCCACTTT. This codes for CASRGPESPLHF. The rearrangement uses TRBV28 and TRBJ1-6; possibly TRBD1 for D (5 bases). The CDR3 contains 12 residues. Trimming left V 6 bases short and J 10 bases short, with 10 bases between. Germline loops: CDR1 MDHEN, CDR2 SYDVKM.

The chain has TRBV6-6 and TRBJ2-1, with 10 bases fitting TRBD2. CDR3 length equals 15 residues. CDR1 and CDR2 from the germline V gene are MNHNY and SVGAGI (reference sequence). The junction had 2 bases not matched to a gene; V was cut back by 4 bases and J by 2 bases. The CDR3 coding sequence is TGTGCCAGCAGTTTAGCGGGAGGACCCTACAATGAGCAGTTCTTC. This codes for CASSLAGGPYNEQFF.

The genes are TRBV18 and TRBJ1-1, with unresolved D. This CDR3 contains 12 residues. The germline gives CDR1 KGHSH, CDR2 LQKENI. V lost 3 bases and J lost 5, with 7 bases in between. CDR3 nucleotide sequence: TGTGCCAGCTCACCTGGGAAAACTGAAGCTTTCTTT. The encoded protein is CASSPGKTEAFF.

CDR3 sequence: CACKRGLAGGSEQYF. The CDR3 DNA reads as TGTGCCTGTAAACGCGGACTAGCGGGAGGTAGCGAGCAGTACTTC. The J gene is TRBJ2-7, the V gene TRBV30; 14 bases fit TRBD2. Germline trimming cut 6 bases from V and 6 bases from J; bases unmatched to any gene: 10. The CDR3 extends over 15 amino acids. In germline, CDR1 is GTSNPN, CDR2 SVGIG (reference sequence).

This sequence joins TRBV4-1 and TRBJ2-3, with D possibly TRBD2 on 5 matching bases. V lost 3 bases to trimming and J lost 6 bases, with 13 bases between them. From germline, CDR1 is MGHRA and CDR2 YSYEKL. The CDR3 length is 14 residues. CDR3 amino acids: CASSQARPGDTQYF. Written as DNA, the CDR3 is TGCGCCAGCAGCCAGGCCCGACCGGGGGATACGCAGTATTTT.

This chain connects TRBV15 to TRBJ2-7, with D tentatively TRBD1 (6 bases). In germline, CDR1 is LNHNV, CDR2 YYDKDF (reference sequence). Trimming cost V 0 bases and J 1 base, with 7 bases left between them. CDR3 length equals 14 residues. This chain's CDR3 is CATSREQGSYEQYF. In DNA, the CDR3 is TGTGCCACCAGCAGAGAACAGGGATCCTACGAGCAGTACTTC. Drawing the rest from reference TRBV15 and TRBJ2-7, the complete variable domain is DAMVIQNPRYQVTQFGKPVTLSCSQTLNHNVMYWYQQKSSQAPKLLFHYYDKDFNNEADTPDNFQSRRPNTSFCFLDIRSPGLGDTAMYLCATSREQGSYEQYFGPGTRLTVT.

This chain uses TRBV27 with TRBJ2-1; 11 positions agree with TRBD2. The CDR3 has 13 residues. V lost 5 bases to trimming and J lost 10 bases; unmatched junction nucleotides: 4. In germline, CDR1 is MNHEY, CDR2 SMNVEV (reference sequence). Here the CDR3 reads CASSQLAGAEQFF. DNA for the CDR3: TGTGCCAGCAGTCAACTAGCGGGAGCGGAGCAGTTCTTC.

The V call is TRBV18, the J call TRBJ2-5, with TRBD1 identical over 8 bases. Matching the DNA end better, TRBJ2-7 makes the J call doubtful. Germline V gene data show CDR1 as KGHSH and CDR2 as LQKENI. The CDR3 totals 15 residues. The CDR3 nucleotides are TGTGCCAGCTCACTCGGACAGGGTCCCTCATACGAGCAGTACTTC. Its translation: CASSLGQGPSYEQYF.

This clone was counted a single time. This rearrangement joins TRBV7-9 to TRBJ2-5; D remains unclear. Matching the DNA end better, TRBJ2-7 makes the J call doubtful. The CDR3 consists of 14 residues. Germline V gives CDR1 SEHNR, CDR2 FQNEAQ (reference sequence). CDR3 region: CASSLAGMGYEQYF. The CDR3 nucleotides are TGTGCCAGCAGCTTAGCAGGAATGGGCTACGAGCAGTACTTC.

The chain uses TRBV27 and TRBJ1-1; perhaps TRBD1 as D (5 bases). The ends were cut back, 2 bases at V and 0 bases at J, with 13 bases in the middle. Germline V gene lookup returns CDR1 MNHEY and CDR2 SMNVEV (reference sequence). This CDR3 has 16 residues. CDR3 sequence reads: CASSLRAGYMNTEAFF. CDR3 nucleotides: TGTGCCAGCAGTTTAAGGGCAGGGTACATGAACACTGAAGCTTTCTTT.

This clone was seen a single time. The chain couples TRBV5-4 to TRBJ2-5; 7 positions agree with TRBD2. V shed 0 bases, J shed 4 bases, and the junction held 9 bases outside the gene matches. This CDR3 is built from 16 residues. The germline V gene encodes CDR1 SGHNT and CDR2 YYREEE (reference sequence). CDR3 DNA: TGTGCCAGCAGCTTGGGTGGGCGGGAGCGGGGAGAGACCCAGTACTTC. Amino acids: CASSLGGRERGETQYF.

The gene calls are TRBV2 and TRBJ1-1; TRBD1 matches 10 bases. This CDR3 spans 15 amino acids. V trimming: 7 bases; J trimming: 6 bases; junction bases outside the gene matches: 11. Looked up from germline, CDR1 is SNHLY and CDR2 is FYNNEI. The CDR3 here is CASIIPGQGKAEAFF. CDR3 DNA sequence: TGTGCCAGCATTATACCGGGACAGGGGAAGGCTGAAGCTTTCTTT.

CDR3 sequence: CASRGGMNTGELFF. The CDR3 bases are TGTGCCAGCAGGGGGGGAATGAACACCGGGGAGCTGTTTTTT. The chain recombines TRBV2 with TRBJ2-2; D perhaps matches TRBD2 (6 bases). V dropped 6 bases and J dropped 1 base, with 9 bases sitting between them. The CDR3 is 14 residues long. Germline values: CDR1 SNHLY, CDR2 FYNNEI.

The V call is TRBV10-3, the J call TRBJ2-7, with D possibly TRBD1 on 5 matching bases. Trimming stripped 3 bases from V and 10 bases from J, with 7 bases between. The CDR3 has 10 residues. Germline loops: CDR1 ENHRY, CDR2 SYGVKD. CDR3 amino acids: CAISDGHQYF. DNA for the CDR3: TGTGCCATCAGTGACGGACATCAGTACTTC.

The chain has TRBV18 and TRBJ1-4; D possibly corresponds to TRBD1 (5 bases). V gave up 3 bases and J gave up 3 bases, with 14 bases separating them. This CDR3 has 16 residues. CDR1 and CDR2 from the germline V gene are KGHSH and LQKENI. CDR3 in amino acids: CASSPDAPGANEKLFF. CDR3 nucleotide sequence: TGTGCCAGCTCACCCGACGCCCCGGGGGCTAATGAAAAACTGTTTTTT.

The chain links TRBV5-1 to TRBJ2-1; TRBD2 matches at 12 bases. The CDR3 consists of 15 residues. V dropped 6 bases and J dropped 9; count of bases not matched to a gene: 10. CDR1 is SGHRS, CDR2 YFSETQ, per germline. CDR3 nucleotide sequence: TGCGCCAGCACTAGGACTAGCGGGACCCACAGTGAGCAGTTCTTC. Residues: CASTRTSGTHSEQFF.